Below are 29 T cell receptor beta chains sequenced from a single sample in a study of CD8 T cells in ankylosing spondylitis. TCRdb reprocessed the 5' RACE reads via MiXCR and lists one record per CDR3 protein. Altogether under 150,000 distinct CDR3 sequences are present, 9.5% to 12% being singletons, with the ten largest covering 4.1%. Sequenced material: blood, either unsorted or a sorted T cell fraction (not recorded which). The receptors were sampled from a female donor with ankylosing spondylitis or in good health (not recorded which).

In its sample, this clonotype was seen many times. CDR3 region: CAWSRGHGEKLFF. CDR3 sequence (DNA): TGTGCCTGGAGTAGGGGGCATGGTGAAAAACTGTTTTTT. The J gene is TRBJ1-4, the V gene TRBV30; 7 bases are shared with TRBD1. V was pared by 2 bases and J by 7 bases, with 4 bases of the junction left unmatched. In germline, CDR1 is GTSNPN, CDR2 SVGIG (reference sequence). CDR3 length equals 13 residues.

With respect to this clonotype: A read error is possible here, since a much larger clone lies one base away. The V and J genes are TRBV3-1 and TRBJ1-2; D is possibly TRBD1 (6 bases). This CDR3 is 13 amino acids long. Germline lookup yields CDR1 LGHDT and CDR2 YNNKEL (reference sequence). The CDR3 protein is CASSRTDIYGDTF. CDR3 coding DNA: TGTGCCAGCAGCCGGACAGACATCTATGGCGACACCTTC.

In its sample, this clonotype was seen many times. The chain carries TRBV9 and TRBJ2-1, with TRBD2 identical over 15 bases. After removal of 4 bases from V and 8 bases from J, the junction contained 10 bases not matched to a gene. CDR3 length equals 17 residues. Germline values: CDR1 SGDLS, CDR2 YYNGEE. The CDR3 sequence: CASSIRTSGRAKDEQFF. The CDR3 DNA sequence: TGTGCCAGCAGCATCCGGACTAGCGGGAGGGCCAAGGATGAGCAGTTCTTC.

This clonotype was counted at least ten times. This sequence joins TRBV2 and TRBJ1-2, with D unclear. The CDR3 covers 11 residues. Trimming shortened V by 4 bases and J by 10 bases, and 10 bases separated the two germline ends. CDR1 is SNHLY and CDR2 is FYNNEI in the germline V gene. The CDR3: CASSVGQVYTF. CDR3 DNA sequence: TGTGCCAGCAGTGTAGGGCAAGTCTACACCTTC.

This clonotype occurred a few times. The gene calls are TRBV5-5 and TRBJ1-1, with D hard to call. V was clipped by 4 bases and J by 0 bases, with 7 bases between them. The CDR3 spans 13 residues. CDR1 is SGHKS and CDR2 is YYEKEE in the germline V gene (reference sequence). The CDR3 here is CASSNAMNTEAFF. CDR3 coding DNA: TGTGCCAGCAGCAACGCCATGAACACTGAAGCTTTCTTT.

This clonotype has a count of ten or more. This chain links TRBV5-5 with TRBJ1-2; tentative D call: TRBD1 (5 bases). Per germline, CDR1 SGHKS and CDR2 YYEKEE (reference sequence). The V end lost 2 bases, the J end lost 7 bases, and 12 bases lay between the germline ends. The CDR3 sequence is 13 residues long. CDR3 amino acids: CASSLQEGLGYTF. Here the CDR3 DNA reads TGTGCCAGCAGCTTACAGGAGGGGCTTGGCTACACCTTC.

This clonotype was observed many times. The chain carries TRBV10-3 and TRBJ2-1; 8 nucleotides line up with TRBD2. With V trimmed by 7 bases and J by 0 bases, 2 bases remained unmatched. Germline V gene lookup returns CDR1 ENHRY and CDR2 SYGVKD. The CDR3 length is 14 residues. This CDR3 is CAIMSGSSYNEQFF. The DNA for the CDR3 is TGTGCCATCATGAGCGGGAGCTCCTACAATGAGCAGTTCTTC.

This clonotype was observed at least ten times. The V call is TRBV11-2, the J call TRBJ2-1, with TRBD2 identical over 11 bases. Germline CDR1 SGHAT, CDR2 FQNNGV. CDR3 length equals 15 residues. Losses at the gene ends were 1 base for V and 6 bases for J; bases not matched to a gene: 2. The CDR3 DNA reads TGTGCCAGCAGCTTAGGGACTAGCGGGCTCAATGAGCAGTTCTTC. This gives the protein CASSLGTSGLNEQFF. Filled out from reference TRBV11-2 and TRBJ2-1, the complete variable domain reads EAGVAQSPRYKIIEKRQSVAFWCNPISGHATLYWYQQILGQGPKLLIQFQNNGVVDDSQLPKDRFSAERLKGVDSTLKIQPAKLEDSAVYLCASSLGTSGLNEQFFGPGTRLTVL.

In this sample, this clonotype turned up many times. The V and J genes are TRBV5-1 and TRBJ2-2, with D possibly being TRBD1 (5 bases). V lost 6 bases and J lost 0, with 15 bases in between. CDR3 length equals 16 residues. The V gene's germline CDR1 is SGHRS and CDR2 YFSETQ. CDR3 sequence: CASTPQGPSNTGELFF. The CDR3 region has the DNA TGCGCCAGCACACCCCAGGGCCCCTCGAACACCGGGGAGCTGTTTTTT.

This clonotype was seen many times. V is TRBV29-1 and J is TRBJ2-7; 10 bases agree with TRBD1. Germline lookup yields CDR1 SQVTM and CDR2 ANQGSEA. The CDR3 runs to 14 residues. V lost 6 bases and J lost 0; bases outside the gene matches: 5. The chain's CDR3 is CSVRTGGDSYEQYF. The CDR3 DNA follows: TGCAGCGTGCGGACAGGGGGAGACTCCTACGAGCAGTACTTC.

This clonotype was recorded at least ten times. The gene calls are TRBV9 and TRBJ2-2; TRBD1 matches at 12 bases. The junction had 8 bases not matched to a gene; V was cut back by 0 bases and J by 8 bases. The germline V gene encodes CDR1 SGDLS and CDR2 YYNGEE. The CDR3 sequence is 17 residues long. The CDR3 region is CASSVAGTGGAGGELFF. The CDR3 DNA reads TGTGCCAGCAGCGTAGCTGGGACAGGGGGCGCAGGGGGGGAGCTGTTTTTT. The variable domain in full, with the rest retrieved from reference TRBV9 and TRBJ2-2, is DSGVTQTPKHLITATGQRVTLRCSPRSGDLSVYWYQQSLDQGLQFLIQYYNGEERAKGNILERFSAQQFPDLHSELNLSSLELGDSALYFCASSVAGTGGAGGELFFGEGSRLTVL.

This clonotype was observed many times. V and J are TRBV3-1 and TRBJ2-1, with a tentative D call TRBD1 (6 bases). CDR1 LGHDT and CDR2 YNNKEL come from the germline V gene (reference sequence). The CDR3 extends over 18 amino acids. The V and J ends lost 3 bases and 6 bases respectively, with 24 bases between them. CDR3 DNA: TGTGCCAGCAGCCAGTCTTACAGGGCTGGAGGCGGTCTCAATGAGCAGTTCTTC. Translation gives CASSQSYRAGGGLNEQFF.

The chain combines TRBV30 with TRBJ2-2, with TRBD1 identical over 8 bases. Germline-derived CDR1 and CDR2 are GTSNPN and SVGIG (reference sequence). The CDR3 contains 14 residues. The V gene end was trimmed by 3 bases and the J gene end by 6 bases; junction bases not matched to a gene: 6. The CDR3 loop is CAWRRQGASGELFF. The CDR3 bases are TGTGCCTGGAGACGGCAGGGGGCGTCCGGGGAGCTGTTTTTT.

This clonotype was counted many times. The chain combines TRBV4-1 with TRBJ2-1; D is unresolved. The germline V gene has CDR1 MGHRA and CDR2 YSYEKL. The length of the CDR3 is 13 residues. Trimming removed 1 base from V and 6 bases from J, with 7 bases in between. The CDR3 is CASSQARPNEQFF. For the CDR3, the DNA is TGCGCCAGCAGCCAAGCACGTCCCAATGAGCAGTTCTTC.

The gene calls are TRBV12-3 or TRBV12-4 and TRBJ1-2; no definite D call. Trimming pared 4 bases from V and 8 bases from J, leaving 17 bases between. The CDR3 length is 14 residues. For the CDR3, the DNA is TGTGCCAGCAGTTCAAGAAGCCAAACCTACGGCTACACCTTC. Protein sequence: CASSSRSQTYGYTF.

This clonotype appeared a few times. The chain uses TRBV2 and TRBJ2-7; a possible D gene is TRBD2 (5 bases). The germline V and J ends were trimmed by 4 bases and 4 bases, with 14 bases remaining between them. CDR3 size: 14 residues. Germline CDR1 SNHLY, CDR2 FYNNEI. The CDR3 nucleotides read TGTGCCAGCAGTGTCGGGGTCTCCCTTTACGAGCAGTACTTC. Protein sequence: CASSVGVSLYEQYF.

In this sample, this clonotype turned up many times. The chain has TRBV15 and TRBJ1-5; maybe TRBD1 (5 bases). V lost 1 base and J lost 7, with 11 bases in between. The CDR3 runs 14 residues. Germline loops: CDR1 LNHNV, CDR2 YYDKDF (reference sequence). The CDR3 DNA reads as TGTGCCACCAGCAGAGTCGGGGGAGGACAGCCCCAGCATTTT. Protein: CATSRVGGGQPQHF.

This clonotype was counted many times. The CDR3 DNA sequence: TGCGCCAGCAGCCACGGGACAGGGGGCACTTATGAAAAACTGTTTTTT. It specifies CASSHGTGGTYEKLFF. The chain has TRBV5-1 and TRBJ1-4; 12 bases align to TRBD1. The CDR3 extends over 16 amino acids. The germline CDR1 and CDR2 sequences are SGHRS and YFSETQ. With 4 bases clipped from V and 6 bases from J, the junction kept 7 bases outside the gene matches.

As for this clonotype: A much bigger clone sits one base away, suggesting this may be a read error. The rearrangement joins TRBV5-1 to TRBJ2-7; 11 nucleotides match TRBD1. Germline lookup yields CDR1 SGHRS and CDR2 YFSETQ. V dropped 4 bases and J dropped 2; count of bases not matched to a gene: 5. The CDR3 totals 15 residues. In nucleotides, the CDR3 is TGCGCCAGCAGCGGGGGACAGGGGGTCGCCTACGAGCAGTACTTC. Its protein is CASSGGQGVAYEQYF. The variable domain in full, completed from reference TRBV5-1 and TRBJ2-7, reads KAGVTQTPRYLIKTRGQQVTLSCSPISGHRSVSWYQQTPGQGLQFLFEYFSETQRNKGNFPGRFSGRQFSNSRSEMNVSTLELGDSALYLCASSGGQGVAYEQYFGPGTRLTVT.

This clonotype was observed many times. V and J are TRBV12-3 or TRBV12-4 and TRBJ1-5; 7 positions match TRBD1. The J segment lost 7 bases and the V segment lost 1 base, leaving 1 base of the junction unmatched. This CDR3 has 13 residues. The CDR3, as DNA: TGTGCCAGCAGTTTAGGCAGGGGGCAGCCCCAGCATTTT. Translation gives CASSLGRGQPQHF.

In its sample, this clonotype was seen many times. The genes are TRBV12-3 or TRBV12-4 and TRBJ2-3, with D possibly being TRBD1 or TRBD2 (6 bases each). The V and J ends lost 6 bases and 1 base respectively, with 11 bases between them. The CDR3 sequence is 14 residues long. CDR3: CASRSRGGTDTQYF. CDR3 bases: TGTGCCAGCAGGTCAAGGGGGGGCACAGATACGCAGTATTTT.

This clonotype appeared many times. The chain combines TRBV12-3 or TRBV12-4 with TRBJ1-5; the D is unclear. V was pared by 3 bases and J by 5 bases, with 5 bases between. The CDR3 runs to 12 residues. For the CDR3, the DNA is TGTGCCAGCAGTTTTGGCGATCAGCCCCAGCATTTT. It is translated as CASSFGDQPQHF.

This clonotype was found once. This rearrangement joins TRBV20-1 to TRBJ2-1; 9 bases match TRBD2. The CDR3 has 15 residues. Unmatched junction bases numbered 7, after V lost 1 base and J lost 6 bases. Looked up from germline, CDR1 is DFQATT and CDR2 is SNEGSKA (reference sequence). CDR3 sequence (DNA): TGCAGTGCTAGAGTCCCTAGCGGGGTCCGCAATGAGCAGTTCTTC. It encodes CSARVPSGVRNEQFF.

This clonotype has ten or more counts. This rearrangement joins TRBV20-1 to TRBJ2-7; D perhaps matches TRBD1 (6 bases). The germline V gene has CDR1 DFQATT and CDR2 SNEGSKA (reference sequence). The CDR3 loop spans 13 amino acids. The V end lost 4 bases, the J end lost 0 bases, and 10 bases lay between the germline ends. CDR3 sequence (DNA): TGCAGTGCTAAAGGACAGCCCTCCTACGAGCAGTACTTC. It codes for CSAKGQPSYEQYF.

This clonotype came up many times. The chain is built from TRBV5-5 and TRBJ1-6; TRBD1 might be the D (5 bases). CDR3 length equals 15 residues. V was pared by 4 bases and J by 8 bases, with 16 bases between. The germline V gene encodes CDR1 SGHKS and CDR2 YYEKEE (reference sequence). CDR3 DNA sequence: TGTGCCAGCAGCCGCGTCCAGGGTGAGGATTCACCCCTCCACTTT. Translating gives CASSRVQGEDSPLHF.

This clonotype was seen at least ten times. This chain connects TRBV20-1 to TRBJ1-1, with D unresolved. The V end lost 0 bases, the J end lost 4 bases, and 6 bases lay between the germline ends. Germline V CDR1 and CDR2: DFQATT, SNEGSKA (reference sequence). The CDR3 spans 12 residues. CDR3 bases: TGCAGTGCTAGAGACTCGCGCACTGAAGCTTTCTTT. The encoded protein is CSARDSRTEAFF.

For this clonotype: A single base separates this from a much larger clone, so it may be a read error. The gene calls are TRBV7-2 and TRBJ1-2, with D possibly matching TRBD1 (6 bases). Germline CDR1 and CDR2: SGHTA and FQGNSA. The length of the CDR3 is 13 residues. CDR3 nucleotides: TGTGCCAGCAGCTTAAGGGGGGCAGGTGGCGACACCTTC. Translating it yields CASSLRGAGGDTF.

This clonotype showed up many times. This rearrangement joins TRBV5-1 to TRBJ2-7, with 7 bases that match TRBD1. There are 16 residues in the CDR3. J gave up 0 bases and V 5 bases, and 11 bases lay outside the gene matches. Germline CDR1 and CDR2: SGHRS and YFSETQ. Here the CDR3 reads CASRTSGGTSSYEQYF. For the CDR3, the DNA is TGCGCCAGCAGGACTTCAGGGGGTACGAGCTCCTACGAGCAGTACTTC.

About this clonotype itself: This clone may be a read error of a much larger clone one base away. J is TRBJ2-1 and V is TRBV5-1; D not resolved. This CDR3 has 15 residues. CDR1 and CDR2 (germline): SGHRS, YFSETQ. The chain's CDR3 is CASSLEGGAYNERFF. In nucleotides, the CDR3 is TGCGCCAGCAGCTTGGAAGGCGGAGCTTACAATGAGCGGTTCTTC.